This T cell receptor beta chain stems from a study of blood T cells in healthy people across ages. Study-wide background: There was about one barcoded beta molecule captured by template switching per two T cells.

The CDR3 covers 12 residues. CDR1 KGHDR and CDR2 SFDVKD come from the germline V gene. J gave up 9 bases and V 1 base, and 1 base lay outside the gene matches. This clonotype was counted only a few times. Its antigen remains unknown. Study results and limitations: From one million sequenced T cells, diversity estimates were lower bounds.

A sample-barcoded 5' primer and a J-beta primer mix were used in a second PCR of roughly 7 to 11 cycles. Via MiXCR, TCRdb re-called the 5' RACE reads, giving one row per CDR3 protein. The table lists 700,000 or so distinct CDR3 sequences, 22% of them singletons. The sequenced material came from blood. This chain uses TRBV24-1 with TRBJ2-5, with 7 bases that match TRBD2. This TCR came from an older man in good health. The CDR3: CATSDFAGAQYF. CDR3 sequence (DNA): TGTGCCACCAGTGATTTCGCGGGGGCCCAGTACTTC.